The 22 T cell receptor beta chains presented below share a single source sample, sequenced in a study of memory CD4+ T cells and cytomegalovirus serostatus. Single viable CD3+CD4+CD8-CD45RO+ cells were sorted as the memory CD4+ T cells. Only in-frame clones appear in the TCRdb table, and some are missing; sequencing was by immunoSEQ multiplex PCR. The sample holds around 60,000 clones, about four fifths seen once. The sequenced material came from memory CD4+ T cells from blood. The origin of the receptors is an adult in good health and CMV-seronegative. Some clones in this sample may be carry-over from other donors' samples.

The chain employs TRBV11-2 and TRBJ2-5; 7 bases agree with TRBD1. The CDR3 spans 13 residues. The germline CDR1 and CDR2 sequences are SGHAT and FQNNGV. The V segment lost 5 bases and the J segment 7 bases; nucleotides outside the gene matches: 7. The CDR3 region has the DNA TGTGCCAGCAGCCCGGGACAGACGTCGACCCAGTACTTC. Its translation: CASSPGQTSTQYF. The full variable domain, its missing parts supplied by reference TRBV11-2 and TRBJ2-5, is EAGVAQSPRYKIIEKRQSVAFWCNPISGHATLYWYQQILGQGPKLLIQFQNNGVVDDSQLPKDRFSAERLKGVDSTLKIQPAKLEDSAVYLCASSPGQTSTQYFGPGTRLLVL.

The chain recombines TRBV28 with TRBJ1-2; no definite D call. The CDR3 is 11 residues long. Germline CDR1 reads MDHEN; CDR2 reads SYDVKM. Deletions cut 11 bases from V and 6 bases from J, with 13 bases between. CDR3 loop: CAAKGLDGYTF. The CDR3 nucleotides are TGTGCCGCCAAAGGCCTCGATGGCTACACCTTC.

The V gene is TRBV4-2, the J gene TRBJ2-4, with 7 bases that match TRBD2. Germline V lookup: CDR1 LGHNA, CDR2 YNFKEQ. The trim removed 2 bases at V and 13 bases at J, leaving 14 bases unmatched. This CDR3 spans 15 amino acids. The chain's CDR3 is CASSQLTTDGAGQYF. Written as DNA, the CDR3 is TGTGCCAGCAGCCAATTGACCACCGACGGAGCGGGACAGTACTTC.

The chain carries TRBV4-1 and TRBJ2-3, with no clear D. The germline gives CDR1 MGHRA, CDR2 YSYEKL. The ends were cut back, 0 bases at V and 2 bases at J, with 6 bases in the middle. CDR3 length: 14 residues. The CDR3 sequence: CASSQDYDTDTQYF. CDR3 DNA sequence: TGCGCCAGCAGCCAAGATTACGACACAGATACGCAGTATTTT.

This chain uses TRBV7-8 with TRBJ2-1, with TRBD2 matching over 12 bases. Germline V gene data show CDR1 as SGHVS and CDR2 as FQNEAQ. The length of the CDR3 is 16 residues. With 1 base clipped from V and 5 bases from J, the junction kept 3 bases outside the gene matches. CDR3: CASSLGLAGGDNEQFF. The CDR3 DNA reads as TGTGCCAGCAGCTTAGGCCTAGCGGGAGGGGACAATGAGCAGTTCTTC.

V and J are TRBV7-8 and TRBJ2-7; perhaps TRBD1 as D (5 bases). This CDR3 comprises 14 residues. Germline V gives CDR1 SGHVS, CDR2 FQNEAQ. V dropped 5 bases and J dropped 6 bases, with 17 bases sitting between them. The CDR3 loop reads CASSLAGPGFEQYF. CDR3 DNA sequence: TGTGCCAGCAGCCTCGCAGGGCCAGGGTTCGAGCAGTACTTC.

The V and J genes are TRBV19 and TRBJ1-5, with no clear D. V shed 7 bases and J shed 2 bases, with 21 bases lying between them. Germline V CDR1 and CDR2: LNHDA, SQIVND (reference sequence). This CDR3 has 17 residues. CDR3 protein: CASTPVGSFGGNQPQHF. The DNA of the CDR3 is TGTGCCAGTACCCCGGTTGGCAGCTTCGGGGGCAATCAGCCCCAGCATTTT.

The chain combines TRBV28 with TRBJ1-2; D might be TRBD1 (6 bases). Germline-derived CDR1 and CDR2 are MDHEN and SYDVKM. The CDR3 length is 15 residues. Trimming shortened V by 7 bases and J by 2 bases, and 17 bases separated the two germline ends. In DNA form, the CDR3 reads TGTGCCAGCAATGTATTAGGGGGGGGGAACTATGGCTACACCTTC. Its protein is CASNVLGGGNYGYTF.

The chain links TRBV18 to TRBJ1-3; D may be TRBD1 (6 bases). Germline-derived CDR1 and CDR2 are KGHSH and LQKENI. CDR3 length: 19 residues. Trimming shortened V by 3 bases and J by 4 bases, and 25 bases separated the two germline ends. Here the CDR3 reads CASSPKGTPQRGSGNTIYF. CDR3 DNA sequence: TGTGCCAGCTCACCGAAAGGGACACCTCAACGGGGGTCGGGAAACACCATATATTTT.

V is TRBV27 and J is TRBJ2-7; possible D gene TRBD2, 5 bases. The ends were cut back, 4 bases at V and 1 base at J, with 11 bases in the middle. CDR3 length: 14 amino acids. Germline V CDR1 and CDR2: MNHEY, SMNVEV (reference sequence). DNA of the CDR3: TGTGCCAGCAGTTACACTCGGGAATCCTACGAGCAGTACTTC. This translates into CASSYTRESYEQYF.

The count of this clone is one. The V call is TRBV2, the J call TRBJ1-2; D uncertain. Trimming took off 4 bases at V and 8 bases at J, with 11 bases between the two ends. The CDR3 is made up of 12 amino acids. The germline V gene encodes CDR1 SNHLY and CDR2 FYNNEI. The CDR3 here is CASSGQGGGYTF. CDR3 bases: TGTGCCAGCAGTGGTCAAGGTGGGGGCTACACCTTC.

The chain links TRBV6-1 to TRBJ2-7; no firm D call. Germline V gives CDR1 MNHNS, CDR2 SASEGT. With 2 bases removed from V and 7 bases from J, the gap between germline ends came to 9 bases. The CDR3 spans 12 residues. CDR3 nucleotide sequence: TGTGCCAGCAGTGAATGGGCAGCAGAGCAGTACTTC. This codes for CASSEWAAEQYF.

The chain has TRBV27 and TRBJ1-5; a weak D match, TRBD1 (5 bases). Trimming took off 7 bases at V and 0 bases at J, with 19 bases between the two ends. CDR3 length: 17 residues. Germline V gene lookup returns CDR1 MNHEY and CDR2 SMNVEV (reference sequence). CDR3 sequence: CASNHPGGEYSNQPQHF. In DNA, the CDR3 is TGTGCCAGCAACCACCCCGGGGGGGAGTATAGCAATCAGCCCCAGCATTTT.

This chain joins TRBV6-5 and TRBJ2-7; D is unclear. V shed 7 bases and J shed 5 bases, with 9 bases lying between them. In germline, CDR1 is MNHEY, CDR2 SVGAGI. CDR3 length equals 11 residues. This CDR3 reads CASTLQDEQYF. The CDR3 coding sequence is TGTGCCAGCACCCTACAAGACGAGCAGTACTTC.

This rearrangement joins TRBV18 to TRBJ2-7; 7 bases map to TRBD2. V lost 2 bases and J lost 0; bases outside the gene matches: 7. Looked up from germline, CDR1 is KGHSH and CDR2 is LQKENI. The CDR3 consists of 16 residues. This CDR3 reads CASSPYVGGSSYEQYF. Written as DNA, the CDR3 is TGTGCCAGCTCACCATACGTGGGCGGGAGCTCCTACGAGCAGTACTTC.

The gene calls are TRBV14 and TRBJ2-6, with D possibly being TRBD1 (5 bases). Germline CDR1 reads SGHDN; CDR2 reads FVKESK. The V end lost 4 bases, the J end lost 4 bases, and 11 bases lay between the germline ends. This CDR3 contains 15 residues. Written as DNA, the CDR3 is TGTGCCAGCAGCCGAAGGGGTTCGGGGGCCAACGTCCTGACTTTC. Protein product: CASSRRGSGANVLTF.

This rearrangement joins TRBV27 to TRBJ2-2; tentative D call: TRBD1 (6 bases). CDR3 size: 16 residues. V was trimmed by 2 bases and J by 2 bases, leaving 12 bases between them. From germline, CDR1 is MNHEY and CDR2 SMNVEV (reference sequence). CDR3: CASSLQTGQNTGELFF. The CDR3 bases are TGTGCCAGCAGTTTACAGACAGGCCAAAACACCGGGGAGCTGTTTTTT.

The CDR3: CASETDRAAYEQYF. CDR3 in DNA: TGTGCCAGCGAAACCGACAGGGCCGCCTACGAGCAGTACTTC. The chain combines TRBV28 with TRBJ2-7; 7 nucleotides align to TRBD1. V dropped 8 bases and J dropped 2; count of bases not matched to a gene: 9. Germline V gene lookup returns CDR1 MDHEN and CDR2 SYDVKM. The CDR3 sequence is 14 residues long.

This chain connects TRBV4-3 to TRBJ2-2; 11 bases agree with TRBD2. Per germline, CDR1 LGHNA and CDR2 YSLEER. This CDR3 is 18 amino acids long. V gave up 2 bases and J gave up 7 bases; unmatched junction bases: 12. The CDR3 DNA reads TGCGCCAGCAGCCAAACCCCCAGGCTAGCGGGAGGAGGCGGGGAGCTGTTTTTT. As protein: CASSQTPRLAGGGGELFF.

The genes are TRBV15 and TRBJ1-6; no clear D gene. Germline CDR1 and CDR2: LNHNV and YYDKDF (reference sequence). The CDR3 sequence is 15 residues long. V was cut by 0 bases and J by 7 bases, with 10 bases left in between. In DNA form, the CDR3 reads TGTGCCACCAGCAGAGATGTAGGCCGCAATTCACCCCTCCACTTT. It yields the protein CATSRDVGRNSPLHF.

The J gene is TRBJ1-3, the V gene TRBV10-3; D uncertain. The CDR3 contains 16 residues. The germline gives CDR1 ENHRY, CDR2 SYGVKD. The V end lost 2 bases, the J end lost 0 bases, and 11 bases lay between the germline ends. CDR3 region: CAISEPRRISGNTIYF. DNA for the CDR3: TGTGCCATCAGTGAGCCGCGACGGATCTCTGGAAACACCATATATTTT.

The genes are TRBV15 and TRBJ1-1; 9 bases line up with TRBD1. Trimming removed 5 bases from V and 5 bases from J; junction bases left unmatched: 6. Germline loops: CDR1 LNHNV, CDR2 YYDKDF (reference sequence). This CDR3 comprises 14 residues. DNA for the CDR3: TGTGCCACCAGCCCGGGACAGGGCGTGACTGAAGCTTTCTTT. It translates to CATSPGQGVTEAFF.